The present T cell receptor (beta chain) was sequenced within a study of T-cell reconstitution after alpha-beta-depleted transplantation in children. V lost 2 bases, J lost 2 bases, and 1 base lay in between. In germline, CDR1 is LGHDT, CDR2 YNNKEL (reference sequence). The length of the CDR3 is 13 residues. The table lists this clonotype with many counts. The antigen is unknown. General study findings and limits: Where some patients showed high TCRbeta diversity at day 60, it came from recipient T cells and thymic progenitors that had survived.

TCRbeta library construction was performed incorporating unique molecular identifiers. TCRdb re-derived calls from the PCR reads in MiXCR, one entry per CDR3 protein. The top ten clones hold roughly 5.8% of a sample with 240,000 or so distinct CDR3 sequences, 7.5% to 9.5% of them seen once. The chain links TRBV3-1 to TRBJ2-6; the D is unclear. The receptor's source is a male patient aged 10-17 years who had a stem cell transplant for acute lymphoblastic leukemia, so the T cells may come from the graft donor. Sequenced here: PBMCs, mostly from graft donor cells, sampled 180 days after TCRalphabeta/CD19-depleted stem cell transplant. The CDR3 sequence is CASSQTGANVLTF. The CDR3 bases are TGTGCCAGCAGCCAAACTGGGGCCAACGTCCTGACTTTC.